The clone carrying this TCR beta chain was detected only a few times. This record comes from a study of cytomegalovirus exposure and HLA in healthy donors. As for the study in general: An early release of data contained about 85 million unique TCRs, which came from HLA-typed donors.

Trimming pared 3 bases from V and 4 bases from J, leaving 6 bases between. The CDR3 contains 12 residues. Germline CDR1 is MNHEY and CDR2 is SMNVEV (reference sequence). PCR amplification relied on 60 Vbeta primers (plus 13 Jbeta primers). Produced via immunoSEQ multiplex PCR; TCRdb's table is partial and in-frame only. The table has some 65,000 clones, roughly 74% seen once. It was healthy bone marrow donors who served as donors. The chain uses TRBV27 and TRBJ1-1, with D tentatively TRBD1 (6 bases). The sequenced sample consisted of PBMCs. The TCR was taken from a woman aged 40 to 55 in good health and CMV-seropositive. For the CDR3, the DNA is TGTGCCAGCAGTTTCAGGGGCACTGAAGCTTTCTTT. Its translation is CASSFRGTEAFF.